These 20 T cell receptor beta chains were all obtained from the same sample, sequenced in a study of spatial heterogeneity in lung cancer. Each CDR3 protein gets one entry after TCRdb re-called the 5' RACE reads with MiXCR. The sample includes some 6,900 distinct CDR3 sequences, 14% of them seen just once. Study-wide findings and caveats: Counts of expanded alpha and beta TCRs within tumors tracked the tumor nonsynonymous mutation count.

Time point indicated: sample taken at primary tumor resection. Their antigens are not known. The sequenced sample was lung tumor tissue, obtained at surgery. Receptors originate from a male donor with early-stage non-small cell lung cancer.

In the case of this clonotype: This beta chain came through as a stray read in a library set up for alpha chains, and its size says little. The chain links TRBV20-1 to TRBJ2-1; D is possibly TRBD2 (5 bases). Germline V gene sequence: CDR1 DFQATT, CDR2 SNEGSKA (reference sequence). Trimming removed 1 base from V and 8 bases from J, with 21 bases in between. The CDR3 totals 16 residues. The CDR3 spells CSARVPSGKAVDEQFF. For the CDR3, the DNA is TGCAGTGCTAGAGTGCCGTCCGGGAAAGCCGTAGATGAGCAGTTCTTC.

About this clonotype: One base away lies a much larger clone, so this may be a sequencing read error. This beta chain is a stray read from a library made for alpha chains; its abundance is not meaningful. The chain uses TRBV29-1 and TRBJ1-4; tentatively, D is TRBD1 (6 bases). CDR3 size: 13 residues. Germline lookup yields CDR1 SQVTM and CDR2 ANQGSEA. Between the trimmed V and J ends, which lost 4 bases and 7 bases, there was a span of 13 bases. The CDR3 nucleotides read TGCAGCGTTGCTGGGCAGGGGTCTGAAAAACTGTTTTTT. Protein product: CSVAGQGSEKLFF.

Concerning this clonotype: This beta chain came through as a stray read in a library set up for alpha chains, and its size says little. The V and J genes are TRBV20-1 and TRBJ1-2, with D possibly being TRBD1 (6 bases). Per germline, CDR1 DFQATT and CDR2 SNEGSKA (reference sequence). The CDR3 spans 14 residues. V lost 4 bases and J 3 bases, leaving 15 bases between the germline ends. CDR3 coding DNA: TGCAGTGCTACCGGGACACCGCTCCACTATGGCTACACCTTC. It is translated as CSATGTPLHYGYTF.

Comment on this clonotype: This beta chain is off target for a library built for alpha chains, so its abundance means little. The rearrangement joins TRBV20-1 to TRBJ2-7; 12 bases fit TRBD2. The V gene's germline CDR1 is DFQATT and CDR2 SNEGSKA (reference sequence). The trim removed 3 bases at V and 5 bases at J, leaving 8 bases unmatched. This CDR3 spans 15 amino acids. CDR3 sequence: CSASEGLAGSHEQYF. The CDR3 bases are TGCAGTGCTAGTGAAGGACTAGCGGGAAGCCACGAGCAGTACTTC.

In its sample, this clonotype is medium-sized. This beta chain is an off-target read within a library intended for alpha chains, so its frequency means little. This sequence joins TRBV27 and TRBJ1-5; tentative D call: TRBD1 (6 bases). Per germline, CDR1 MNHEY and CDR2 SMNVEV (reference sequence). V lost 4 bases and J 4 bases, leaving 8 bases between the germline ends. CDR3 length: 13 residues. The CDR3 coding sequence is TGTGCCAGCAGTTACAGGGAAAATCAGCCCCAGCATTTT. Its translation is CASSYRENQPQHF.

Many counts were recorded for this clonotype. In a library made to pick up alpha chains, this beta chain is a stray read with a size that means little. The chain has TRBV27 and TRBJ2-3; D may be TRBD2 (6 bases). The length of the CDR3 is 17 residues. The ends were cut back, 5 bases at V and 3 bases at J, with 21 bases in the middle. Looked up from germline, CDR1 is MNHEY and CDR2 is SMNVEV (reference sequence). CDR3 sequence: CASSPTTLARLTDTQYF. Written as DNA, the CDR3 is TGTGCCAGCAGTCCTACAACGCTAGCGAGACTGACAGATACGCAGTATTTT.

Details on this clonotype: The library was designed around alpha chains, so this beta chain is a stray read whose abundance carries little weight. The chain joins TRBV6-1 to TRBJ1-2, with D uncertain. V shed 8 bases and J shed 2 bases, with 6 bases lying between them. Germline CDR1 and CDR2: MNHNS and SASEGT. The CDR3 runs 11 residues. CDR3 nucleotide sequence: TGTGCCAGCCGTATAAACTATGGCTACACCTTC. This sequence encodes CASRINYGYTF.

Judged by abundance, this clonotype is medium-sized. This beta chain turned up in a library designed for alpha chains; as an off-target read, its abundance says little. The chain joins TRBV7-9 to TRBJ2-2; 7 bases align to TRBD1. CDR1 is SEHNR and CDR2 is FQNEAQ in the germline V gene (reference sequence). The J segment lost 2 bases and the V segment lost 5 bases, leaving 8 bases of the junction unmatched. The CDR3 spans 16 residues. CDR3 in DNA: TGTGCCAGCAGCCTACGACAGGGAATAAACACCGGGGAGCTGTTTTTT. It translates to CASSLRQGINTGELFF.

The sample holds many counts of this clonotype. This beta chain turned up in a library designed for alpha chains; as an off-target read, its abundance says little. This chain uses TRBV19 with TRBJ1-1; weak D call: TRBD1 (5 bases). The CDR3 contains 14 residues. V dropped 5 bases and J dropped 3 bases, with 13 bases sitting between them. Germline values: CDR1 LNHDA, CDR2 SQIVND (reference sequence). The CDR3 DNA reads TGTGCCAGTAGTGTCGACCAGGGTTACACTGAAGCTTTCTTT. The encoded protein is CASSVDQGYTEAFF.

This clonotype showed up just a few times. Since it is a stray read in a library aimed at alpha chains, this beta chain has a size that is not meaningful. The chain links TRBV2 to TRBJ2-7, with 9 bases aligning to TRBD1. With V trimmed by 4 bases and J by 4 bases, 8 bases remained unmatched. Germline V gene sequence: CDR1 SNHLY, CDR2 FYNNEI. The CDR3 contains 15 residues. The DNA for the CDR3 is TGTGCCAGCAGTGCGGGACAGGGTTTTTCTTACGAGCAGTACTTC. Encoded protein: CASSAGQGFSYEQYF.

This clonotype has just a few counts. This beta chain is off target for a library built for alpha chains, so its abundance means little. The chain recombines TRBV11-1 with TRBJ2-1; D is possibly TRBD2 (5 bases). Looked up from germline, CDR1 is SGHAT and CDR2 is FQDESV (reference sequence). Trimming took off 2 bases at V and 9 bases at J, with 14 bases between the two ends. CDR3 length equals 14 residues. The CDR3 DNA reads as TGTGCCAGCAGCTTATTTAGCGAGGGCGGTGAGCAGTTCTTC. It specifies CASSLFSEGGEQFF.

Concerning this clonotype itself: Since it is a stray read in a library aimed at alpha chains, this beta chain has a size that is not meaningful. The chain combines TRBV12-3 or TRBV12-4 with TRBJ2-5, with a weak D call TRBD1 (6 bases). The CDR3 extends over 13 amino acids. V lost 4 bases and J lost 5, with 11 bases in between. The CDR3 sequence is CASSSGTTETQYF. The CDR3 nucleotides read TGTGCCAGCAGTTCCGGGACAACGGAGACCCAGTACTTC.

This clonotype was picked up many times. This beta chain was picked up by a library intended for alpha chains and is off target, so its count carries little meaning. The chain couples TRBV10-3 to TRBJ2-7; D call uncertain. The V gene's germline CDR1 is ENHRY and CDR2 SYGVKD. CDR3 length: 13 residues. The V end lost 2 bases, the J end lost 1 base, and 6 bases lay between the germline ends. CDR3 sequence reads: CAISEPLSYEQYF. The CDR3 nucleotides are TGTGCCATCAGTGAGCCCCTTTCCTACGAGCAGTACTTC.

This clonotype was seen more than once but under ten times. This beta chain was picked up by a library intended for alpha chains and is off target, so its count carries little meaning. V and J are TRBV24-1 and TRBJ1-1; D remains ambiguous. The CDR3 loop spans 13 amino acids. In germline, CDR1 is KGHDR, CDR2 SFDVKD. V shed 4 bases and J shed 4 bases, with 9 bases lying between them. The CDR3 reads CATSERAGTEAFF. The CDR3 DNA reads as TGTGCCACCAGTGAGAGGGCGGGCACTGAAGCTTTCTTT.

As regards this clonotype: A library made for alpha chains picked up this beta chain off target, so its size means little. CDR3 sequence: CASSSEGAVNQPQHF. Here the CDR3 DNA reads TGTGCCAGCAGCTCGGAGGGGGCGGTAAATCAGCCCCAGCATTTT. The genes are TRBV7-2 and TRBJ1-5; 7 nucleotides match TRBD1. This CDR3 spans 15 amino acids. V shed 4 bases and J 4 bases; nucleotides not matched to a gene: 7. Germline assignment: CDR1 SGHTA and CDR2 FQGNSA.

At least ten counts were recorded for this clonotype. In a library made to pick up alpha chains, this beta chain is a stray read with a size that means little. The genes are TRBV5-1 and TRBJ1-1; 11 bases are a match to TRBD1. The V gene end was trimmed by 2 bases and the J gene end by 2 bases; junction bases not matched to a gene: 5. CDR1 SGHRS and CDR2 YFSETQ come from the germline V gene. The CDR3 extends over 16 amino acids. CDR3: CASSFGTGGLNTEAFF. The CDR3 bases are TGCGCCAGCAGCTTCGGGACAGGGGGTCTTAACACTGAAGCTTTCTTT.

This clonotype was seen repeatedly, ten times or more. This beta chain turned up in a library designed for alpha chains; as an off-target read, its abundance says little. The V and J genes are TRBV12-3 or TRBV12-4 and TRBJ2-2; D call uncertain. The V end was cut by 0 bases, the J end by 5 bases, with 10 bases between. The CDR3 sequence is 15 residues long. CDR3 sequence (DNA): TGTGCCAGCAGTTTAGCGGTTGTGGCGACCGGGGAGCTGTTTTTT. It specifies CASSLAVVATGELFF.

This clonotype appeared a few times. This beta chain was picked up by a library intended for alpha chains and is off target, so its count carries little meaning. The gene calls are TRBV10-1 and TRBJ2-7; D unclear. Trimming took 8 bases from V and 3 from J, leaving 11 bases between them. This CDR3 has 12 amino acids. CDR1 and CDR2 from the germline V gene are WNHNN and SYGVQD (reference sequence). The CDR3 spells CASGEPGYEQYF. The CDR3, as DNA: TGCGCCAGCGGAGAGCCCGGCTACGAGCAGTACTTC.

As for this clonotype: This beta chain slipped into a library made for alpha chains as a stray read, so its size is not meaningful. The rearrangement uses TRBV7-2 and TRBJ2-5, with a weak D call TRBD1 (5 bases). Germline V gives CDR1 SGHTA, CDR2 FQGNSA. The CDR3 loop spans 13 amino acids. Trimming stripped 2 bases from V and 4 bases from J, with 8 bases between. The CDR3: CASSLRQLETQYF. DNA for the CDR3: TGTGCCAGCAGCTTAAGACAGCTAGAGACCCAGTACTTC.

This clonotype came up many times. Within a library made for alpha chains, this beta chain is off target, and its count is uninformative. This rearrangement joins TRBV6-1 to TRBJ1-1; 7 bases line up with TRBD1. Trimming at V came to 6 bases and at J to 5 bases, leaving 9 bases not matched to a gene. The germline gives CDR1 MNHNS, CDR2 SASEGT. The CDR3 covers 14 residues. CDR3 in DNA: TGTGCCAGCAGGGATGCGACAGGGTTTACTGAAGCTTTCTTT. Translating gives CASRDATGFTEAFF.